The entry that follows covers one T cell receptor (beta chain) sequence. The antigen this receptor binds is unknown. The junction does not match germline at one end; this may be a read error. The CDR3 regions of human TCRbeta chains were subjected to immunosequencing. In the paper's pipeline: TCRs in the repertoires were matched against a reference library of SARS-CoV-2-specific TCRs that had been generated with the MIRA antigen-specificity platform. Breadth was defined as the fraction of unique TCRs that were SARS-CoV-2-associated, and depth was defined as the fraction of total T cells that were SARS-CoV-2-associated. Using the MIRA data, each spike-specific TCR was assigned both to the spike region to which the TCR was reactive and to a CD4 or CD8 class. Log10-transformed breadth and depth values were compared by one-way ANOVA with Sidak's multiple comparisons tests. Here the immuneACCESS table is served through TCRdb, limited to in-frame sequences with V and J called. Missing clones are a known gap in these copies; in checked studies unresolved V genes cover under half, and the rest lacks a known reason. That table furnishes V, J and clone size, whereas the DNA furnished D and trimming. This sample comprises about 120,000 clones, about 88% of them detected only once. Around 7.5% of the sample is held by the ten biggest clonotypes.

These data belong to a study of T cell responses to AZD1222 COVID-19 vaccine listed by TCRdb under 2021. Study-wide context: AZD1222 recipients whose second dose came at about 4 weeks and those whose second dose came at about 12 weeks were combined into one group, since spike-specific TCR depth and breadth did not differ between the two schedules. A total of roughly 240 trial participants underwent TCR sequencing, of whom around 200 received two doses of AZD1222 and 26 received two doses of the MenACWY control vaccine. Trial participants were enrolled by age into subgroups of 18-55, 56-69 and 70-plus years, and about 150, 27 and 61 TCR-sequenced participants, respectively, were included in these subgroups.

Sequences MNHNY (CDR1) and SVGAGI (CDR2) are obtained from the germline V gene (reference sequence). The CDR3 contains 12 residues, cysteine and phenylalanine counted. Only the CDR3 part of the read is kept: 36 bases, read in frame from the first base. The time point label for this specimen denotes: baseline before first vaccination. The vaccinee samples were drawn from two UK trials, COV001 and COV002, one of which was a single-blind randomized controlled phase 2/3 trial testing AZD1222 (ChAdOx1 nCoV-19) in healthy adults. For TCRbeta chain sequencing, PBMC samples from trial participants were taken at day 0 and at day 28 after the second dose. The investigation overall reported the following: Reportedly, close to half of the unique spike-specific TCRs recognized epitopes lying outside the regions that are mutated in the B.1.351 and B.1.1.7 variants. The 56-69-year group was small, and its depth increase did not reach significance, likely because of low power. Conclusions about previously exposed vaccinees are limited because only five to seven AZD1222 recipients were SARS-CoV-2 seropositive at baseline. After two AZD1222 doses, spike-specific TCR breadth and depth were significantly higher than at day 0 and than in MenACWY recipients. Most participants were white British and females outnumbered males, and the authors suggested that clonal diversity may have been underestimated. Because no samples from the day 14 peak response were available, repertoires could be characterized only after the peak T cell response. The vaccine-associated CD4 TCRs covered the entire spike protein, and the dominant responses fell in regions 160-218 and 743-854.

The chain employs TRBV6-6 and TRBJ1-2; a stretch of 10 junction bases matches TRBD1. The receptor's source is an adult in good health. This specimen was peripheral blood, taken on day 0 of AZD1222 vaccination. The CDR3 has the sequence CASSYGDRGILF. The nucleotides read TGTGCCAGCAGTTACGGGGACAGGGGAATACTATTC.